What follows is one T cell receptor (beta chain) and its context. This sample is part of a study of T cell changes during pregnancy in multiple sclerosis. Germline assignment: CDR1 SGHAT and CDR2 FQNNGV. CDR3 length equals 13 residues. V lost 6 bases to trimming and J lost 0 bases; unmatched junction nucleotides: 1. TCRdb's copy holds only in-frame clones and misses some; the assay was immunoSEQ multiplex PCR. The sample lists 65,000 or so clones, about 90% occurring once. The sample consisted of peripheral blood, taken in the second trimester of pregnancy. The sequence derives from a female donor in good health, enrolled as a control in a pregnancy study. V usage is TRBV11-2 and J usage is TRBJ2-5; 7 positions agree with TRBD2. CDR3 sequence reads: CASRGGYQETQYF. In nucleotides, the CDR3 is TGTGCCAGCAGGGGGGGGTACCAAGAGACCCAGTACTTC. Together with reference TRBV11-2 and TRBJ2-5, the CDR3 gives the full variable domain: EAGVAQSPRYKIIEKRQSVAFWCNPISGHATLYWYQQILGQGPKLLIQFQNNGVVDDSQLPKDRFSAERLKGVDSTLKIQPAKLEDSAVYLCASRGGYQETQYFGPGTRLLVL.